This T cell receptor (beta chain) was observed in a study of blood T cell repertoires in COVID-19. About the research overall: Sample material is recorded as cDNA or gDNA derived from T cells, B-cell-depleted T cells, or PBMCs.

Methods used by the authors: For nucleated cells, counts were estimated from reference gene primer amplification. Assay used: immunoSEQ multiplex PCR; TCRdb lists only in-frame clones, some missing. The V and J calls and the clone size are those of that table, but D and trimming were determined from the DNA. The sample records a few hundred thousand clones, about 83% being singletons. This clonotype was obtained from a woman aged 45-65 years with acute or convalescent COVID-19. The specimen sequenced was peripheral blood.

The CDR3, as DNA: TGCGCCAGCAGCCCTCAGACAGGGGCGTACACTGAAGCTTTCTTT. Its protein is CASSPQTGAYTEAFF. This chain joins TRBV5-1 and TRBJ1-1; 8 bases match TRBD1. CDR3 length: 15 residues. Trimming took 4 bases from V and 3 from J; bases not matched to a gene: 8. Germline V gene data show CDR1 as SGHRS and CDR2 as YFSETQ.